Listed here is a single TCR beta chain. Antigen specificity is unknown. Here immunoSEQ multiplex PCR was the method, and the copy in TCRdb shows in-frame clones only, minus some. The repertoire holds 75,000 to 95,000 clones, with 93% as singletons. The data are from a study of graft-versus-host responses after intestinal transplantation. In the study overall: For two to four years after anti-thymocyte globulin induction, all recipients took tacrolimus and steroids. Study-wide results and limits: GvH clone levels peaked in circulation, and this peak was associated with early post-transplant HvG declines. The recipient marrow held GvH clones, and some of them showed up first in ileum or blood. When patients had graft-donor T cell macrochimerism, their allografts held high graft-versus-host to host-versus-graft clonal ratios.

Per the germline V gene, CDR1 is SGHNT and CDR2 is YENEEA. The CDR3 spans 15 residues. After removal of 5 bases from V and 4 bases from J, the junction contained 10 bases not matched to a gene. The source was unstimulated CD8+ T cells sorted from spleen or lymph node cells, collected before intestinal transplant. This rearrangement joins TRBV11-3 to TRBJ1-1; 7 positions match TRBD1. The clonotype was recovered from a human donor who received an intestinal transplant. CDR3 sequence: CASSHSRQGGTEAFF. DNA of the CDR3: TGTGCCAGCAGCCATTCTAGACAGGGTGGCACTGAAGCTTTCTTT.